This T cell receptor beta chain came from a study of CD8+ T cells in alopecia areata. Study-wide background: Tofacitinib ran for 6 to 18 months before 6 months off drug. Study-level results: The study found TCR sharing across patients less clear than in mice, possibly for HLA reasons. Scalp clonality dropped significantly under tofacitinib, as did expanded CD8+ top-100 clones. The treated group had a single nonresponder, limiting CD8+ expansion-response conclusions.

Worth noting for this clone: Its antigen is unknown.

The CDR3 sequence is 14 residues long. Germline-derived CDR1 and CDR2 are MNHEY and SVGAGI. Trimming took 0 bases from V and 6 from J, leaving 9 bases between them. This sample's treatment: oral pan-JAK inhibitor, 5-10 mg twice daily. Reverse transcription of extracted RNA yielded cDNA, which provided the sequencing template. The repertoire was sequenced with immunoSEQ multiplex PCR; TCRdb's copy has only in-frame clones and lacks some. The data hold about 180,000 clones, with less than 70% observed a single time. The chain combines TRBV6-5 with TRBJ2-1; a possible D gene is TRBD1 (5 bases). Source: CD8+ T cells sorted from blood, taken at week 24, from a patient treated with tofacitinib. The sequence was obtained from a human donor with alopecia areata. CDR3 in DNA: TGTGCCAGCAGTTACTCGGCCCAGGGCAATGAGCAGTTCTTC. It specifies CASSYSAQGNEQFF.